This T cell receptor (beta chain) originates from a study of blood T cell repertoires in COVID-19. The germline V gene has CDR1 LGHNA and CDR2 YNFKEQ. The ends lost 0 bases at V and 4 bases at J; junction bases unmatched: 3. The CDR3 has 15 amino acids. Assay used: immunoSEQ multiplex PCR; TCRdb lists only in-frame clones, some missing. Among 200,000 or so clones listed, almost 80% were seen once. Sample: peripheral blood. The sequence was obtained from a man between 60 and 75 years old with active or convalescent COVID-19. V and J are TRBV4-2 and TRBJ1-2, with TRBD1 matching 9 bases. The DNA for the CDR3 is TGTGCCAGCAGCCAAGATGGGACAGGGTTCTATGGCTACACCTTC. It codes for CASSQDGTGFYGYTF.